A single sample gave rise to the 26 T cell receptor beta chains below, sequenced in a study of blood T cell repertoires in COVID-19. The data were produced by immunoSEQ multiplex PCR, yet TCRdb's version contains in-frame clones alone and is incomplete. This sample yields about 250,000 clones, of which around 90% are seen a single time; under 2.5% belongs to the top ten. Sequences were obtained from PBMCs or T cells enriched from blood (not recorded which). The source is a woman aged 18-29 years who had recovered from COVID-19.

V and J are TRBV6-1 and TRBJ2-7; 7 positions agree with TRBD2. The CDR3 is 13 residues long. The V segment lost 3 bases and the J segment 4 bases; nucleotides outside the gene matches: 3. CDR1 and CDR2 from the germline V gene are MNHNS and SASEGT. CDR3 nucleotide sequence: TGTGCCAGCAGTGAGAGGGAGGGATACGAGCAGTACTTC. Amino acids: CASSEREGYEQYF.

The chain combines TRBV11-3 with TRBJ2-2; D unclear. Trimming pared 3 bases from V and 0 bases from J, leaving 8 bases between. This CDR3 has 15 residues. CDR1 is SGHNT, CDR2 YENEEA, per germline. The CDR3 protein is CASSFSGANTGELFF. The DNA of the CDR3 is TGTGCCAGCAGCTTTTCAGGCGCGAACACCGGGGAGCTGTTTTTT.

This clone occurred once. This rearrangement joins TRBV2 to TRBJ2-4; 11 positions agree with TRBD1. Germline lookup yields CDR1 SNHLY and CDR2 FYNNEI. This CDR3 spans 13 amino acids. J lost 8 bases, V lost 6 bases, and 3 bases had no gene match. As DNA, the CDR3 is TGTGCCAGCAGGACGGGACAGGGGGACATTCAGTACTTC. It yields the protein CASRTGQGDIQYF.

The rearrangement joins TRBV3-1 (or the pseudogene TRBV3-2) to TRBJ2-1; maybe TRBD2 (5 bases). Trimming pared 2 bases from V and 7 bases from J, leaving 6 bases between. Germline CDR1 is LGHDT and CDR2 is YNNKEL (reference sequence). CDR3 length equals 12 residues. The CDR3 sequence: CASSQWRNEQFF. The CDR3, as DNA: TGTGCCAGCAGCCAATGGAGGAATGAGCAGTTCTTC.

This chain connects TRBV5-1 to TRBJ1-4; no clear D. V was shortened by 2 bases and J by 0 bases, with 14 bases between the two germline ends. The germline CDR1 and CDR2 sequences are SGHRS and YFSETQ. The CDR3 is 17 amino acids. The CDR3 coding sequence is TGCGCCAGCAGCTTATTCGGCACAGTCGCAACTAATGAAAAACTGTTTTTT. It translates to CASSLFGTVATNEKLFF.

CDR3 amino acids: CASSFSSYNEQFF. CDR3 nucleotide sequence: TGTGCCAGCAGCTTTAGCTCCTACAATGAGCAGTTCTTC. The V gene is TRBV13, the J gene TRBJ2-1, with unresolved D. Germline V gene sequence: CDR1 PRHDT, CDR2 FYEKMQ (reference sequence). CDR3 size: 13 residues. The germline V and J ends were trimmed by 3 bases and 0 bases, with 3 bases remaining between them.

This clone was detected a few times. J is TRBJ1-2 and V is TRBV15, with 12 bases identical to TRBD1. The CDR3 is made up of 15 amino acids. Germline V CDR1 and CDR2: LNHNV, YYDKDF (reference sequence). V was clipped by 3 bases and J by 8 bases; unmatched bases: 7. The DNA of the CDR3 is TGTGCCACCAGCAGGGGACAGGGGGCCCTCTACGGCTACACCTTC. This gives the protein CATSRGQGALYGYTF.

The CDR3 spells CASSWASGYEQYF. The CDR3 bases are TGTGCCAGCAGTTGGGCTAGCGGGTACGAGCAGTACTTC. The chain couples TRBV12-3 or TRBV12-4 to TRBJ2-7, with 8 bases that match TRBD2. V gave up 4 bases and J gave up 4 bases; unmatched junction bases: 3. This CDR3 is built from 13 residues.

This clone was seen a single time. J is TRBJ1-5 and V is TRBV7-2, with D perhaps matching TRBD1 (5 bases). There are 13 residues in the CDR3. Germline CDR1 reads SGHTA; CDR2 reads FQGNSA. Trimming took 5 bases from V and 2 from J, leaving 7 bases between them. CDR3 sequence: CASSIQGNQPQHF. In nucleotides, the CDR3 is TGTGCCAGCAGCATACAGGGCAATCAGCCCCAGCATTTT.

This chain links TRBV29-1 with TRBJ1-4, with D uncertain. V dropped 3 bases and J dropped 6 bases, with 11 bases sitting between them. The CDR3 runs 13 residues. CDR1 is SQVTM and CDR2 is ANQGSEA in the germline V gene. DNA for the CDR3: TGCAGCGTTGATACCGGGAGGGATGAAAAACTGTTTTTT. It codes for CSVDTGRDEKLFF.

The V and J genes are TRBV7-3 and TRBJ2-1, with TRBD2 identical over 11 bases. The germline gives CDR1 SGHTA, CDR2 FQGTGA. This CDR3 is 18 amino acids long. J lost 3 bases, V lost 1 base, and 8 bases had no gene match. The CDR3 here is CASSLIPRTSGRYNEQFF. DNA for the CDR3: TGTGCCAGCAGCTTAATACCACGGACTAGCGGGCGCTACAATGAGCAGTTCTTC.

The chain's CDR3 is CASSSGQFDYNEQFF. In nucleotides, the CDR3 is TGTGCCAGCAGTTCCGGACAGTTCGACTACAATGAGCAGTTCTTC. The V call is TRBV6-2 or TRBV6-3, the J call TRBJ2-1; D is possibly TRBD1 (6 bases). Germline lookup yields CDR1 MNHEY and CDR2 SVGEGT. The CDR3 extends over 15 amino acids. The V end was cut by 4 bases, the J end by 3 bases, with 13 bases between.

This chain uses TRBV18 with TRBJ1-1; 7 bases map to TRBD1. Germline CDR1 reads KGHSH; CDR2 reads LQKENI. J was trimmed by 7 bases and V by 5 bases; bases with no gene match: 10. CDR3 length equals 14 residues. For the CDR3, the DNA is TGTGCCAGCTCATCACGAAGCCACAGGGGTGAAGCTTTCTTT. As protein: CASSSRSHRGEAFF.

With regard to this clone: The junction and the germline gene differ at one end; a read error may be behind it. The V and J genes are TRBV2 and TRBJ2-7; the D gene is possibly TRBD1 (6 bases). Germline assignment: CDR1 SNHLY and CDR2 FYNNEI. This CDR3 has 14 residues. The CDR3 region has the DNA TGTGCCAGCAGTGAAGAATCCTCAGTCGGGACACGAATATTC. Translation: CASSEESSVGTRIF.

The chain employs TRBV27 and TRBJ2-2, with TRBD2 matching over 9 bases. The CDR3 length is 15 residues. The ends lost 3 bases at V and 4 bases at J; junction bases unmatched: 3. The germline CDR1 and CDR2 sequences are MNHEY and SMNVEV (reference sequence). The CDR3 loop reads CASSFAGGSTGELFF. The DNA for the CDR3 is TGTGCCAGCAGTTTTGCGGGAGGGTCCACCGGGGAGCTGTTTTTT.

The chain joins TRBV11-2 to TRBJ1-3; 8 nucleotides line up with TRBD1. The germline V gene encodes CDR1 SGHAT and CDR2 FQNNGV. The CDR3 is 16 amino acids. The V and J ends lost 5 bases and 0 bases, in that order; junction bases with no gene match: 6. DNA for the CDR3: TGTGCCAGCAGCGCCTGGACAGGGCTCTCTGGAAACACCATATATTTT. This gives the protein CASSAWTGLSGNTIYF. The entire variable domain, with the rest obtained from reference TRBV11-2 and TRBJ1-3, is as follows: EAGVAQSPRYKIIEKRQSVAFWCNPISGHATLYWYQQILGQGPKLLIQFQNNGVVDDSQLPKDRFSAERLKGVDSTLKIQPAKLEDSAVYLCASSAWTGLSGNTIYFGEGSWLTVV.

This chain joins TRBV18 and TRBJ1-4; the D gene is possibly TRBD1 (6 bases). The CDR3 is 17 amino acids. Between the trimmed V and J ends, which lost 0 bases and 4 bases, there was a span of 15 bases. Germline values: CDR1 KGHSH, CDR2 LQKENI. The CDR3 region is CASSPPIRSGVNEKLFF. The CDR3 DNA reads TGTGCCAGCTCACCACCGATTCGGTCAGGGGTTAATGAAAAACTGTTTTTT.

J is TRBJ1-1 and V is TRBV3-1 (or the pseudogene TRBV3-2), with D maybe TRBD1 (5 bases). Between the trimmed V and J ends, which lost 1 base and 6 bases, there was a span of 15 bases. CDR3 length: 15 amino acids. Germline-derived CDR1 and CDR2 are LGHDT and YNNKEL (reference sequence). CDR3 in amino acids: CASSQVPGGSSEAFF. In nucleotides, the CDR3 is TGTGCCAGCAGCCAAGTTCCGGGGGGAAGCTCTGAAGCTTTCTTT.

The chain links TRBV9 to TRBJ2-2, with TRBD2 matching 10 bases. Trimming removed 0 bases from V and 5 bases from J; junction bases left unmatched: 13. The CDR3 sequence is 19 residues long. CDR1 and CDR2 from the germline V gene are SGDLS and YYNGEE. For the CDR3, the DNA is TGTGCCAGCAGCGTAGCGCGGACTAGCGGAACCCCTGGGACCGGGGAGCTGTTTTTT. Encoded protein: CASSVARTSGTPGTGELFF.

The J gene is TRBJ1-2, the V gene TRBV5-1; TRBD1 aligns across 11 bases. J gave up 1 base and V 4 bases, and 6 bases lay outside the gene matches. This CDR3 region has 16 residues. Germline CDR1 SGHRS, CDR2 YFSETQ. CDR3 sequence: CASSLGTGGINYGYTF. The CDR3 nucleotides read TGCGCCAGCAGCCTCGGGACAGGGGGTATTAACTATGGCTACACCTTC.

The CDR3 DNA reads TGTGCCATCAGTTGGGCGGACAGCTTTAATTCACCCCTCCACTTT. Translated, it gives CAISWADSFNSPLHF. The chain couples TRBV10-3 to TRBJ1-6, with a possible D match to TRBD1 (6 bases). V lost 5 bases, J lost 6 bases, and 14 bases lay in between. The CDR3 has 15 amino acids. CDR1 is ENHRY, CDR2 SYGVKD, per germline.

The V call is TRBV5-1, the J call TRBJ2-7, with TRBD1 matching 10 bases. Germline V lookup: CDR1 SGHRS, CDR2 YFSETQ. CDR3 length: 16 amino acids. V lost 0 bases and J lost 6; bases outside the gene matches: 9. The CDR3 DNA is TGCGCCAGCAGCTTGGACTCCGGTGACAGGGGGCCCGAGCAGTACTTC. It yields the protein CASSLDSGDRGPEQYF.

The chain combines TRBV5-1 with TRBJ1-1; 7 bases are shared with TRBD1. Trimming cost V 4 bases and J 5 bases; bases outside gene matches: 5. Germline loops: CDR1 SGHRS, CDR2 YFSETQ. This CDR3 is built from 13 residues. The CDR3 loop reads CASSTPQGTEAFF. The CDR3 nucleotides are TGCGCCAGCAGCACGCCACAGGGGACTGAAGCTTTCTTT.

The chain couples TRBV28 to TRBJ2-1; 11 bases match TRBD2. Trimming removed 6 bases from V and 7 bases from J; junction bases left unmatched: 5. CDR3 size: 14 residues. Germline V gives CDR1 MDHEN, CDR2 SYDVKM. The CDR3 coding sequence is TGTGCCAGCAGGCGAACTAGCGGGAGAAATGAGCAGTTCTTC. Translated, it gives CASRRTSGRNEQFF.

V is TRBV15 and J is TRBJ1-2, with 7 bases fitting TRBD1. The length of the CDR3 is 13 residues. Germline V gene data show CDR1 as LNHNV and CDR2 as YYDKDF (reference sequence). With 9 bases clipped from V and 6 bases from J, the junction kept 10 bases outside the gene matches. The CDR3 nucleotides are TGTGCCACGACCGAGGGGGCGGATGATGGCTACACCTTC. It translates to CATTEGADDGYTF.

This chain connects TRBV7-6 to TRBJ2-1; TRBD2 agrees at 14 bases. CDR1 SGHVS and CDR2 FNYEAQ come from the germline V gene. The CDR3 runs 16 residues. The V and J ends lost 4 bases and 7 bases, in that order; junction bases with no gene match: 6. Here the CDR3 DNA reads TGTGCCAGCAGCTATAGACTAGCGGGAGGGCGGAATGAGCAGTTCTTC. Protein product: CASSYRLAGGRNEQFF.